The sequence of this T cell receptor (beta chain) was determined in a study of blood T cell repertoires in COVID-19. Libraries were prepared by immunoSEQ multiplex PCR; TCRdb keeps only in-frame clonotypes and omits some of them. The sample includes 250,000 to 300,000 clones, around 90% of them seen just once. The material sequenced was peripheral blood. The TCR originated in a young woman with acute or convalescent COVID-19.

The CDR3 sequence is CATSDFSGTSRPDNEQFF. The CDR3 nucleotides are TGTGCCACCAGTGATTTTTCCGGGACTTCAAGACCTGACAATGAGCAGTTCTTC. The chain has TRBV24-1 and TRBJ2-1; possibly TRBD2 for D (6 bases). Germline assignment: CDR1 KGHDR and CDR2 SFDVKD. This CDR3 contains 18 residues. V gave up 1 base and J gave up 5 bases, with 20 bases separating them.